A selection of T cell receptor beta chains follows, all from one sample in a study of human T cells and chemical hapten exposure. TCRdb ran MiXCR on the reads and lists one entry per CDR3 protein. The sample includes about 120,000 distinct CDR3 sequences, about 7.7% of them seen just once. Sequencing was carried out using whole blood. The source is a human donor in good health. Some clones in this sample may be carry-over from other donors' samples. Each CDR3 is given with its conserved first and last residue. The order of the fields is V gene, D gene, clone size, CDR3 length, J gene, CDR3 DNA, CDR3 protein. D genes are given only for firm matches. A row's size may be missing; if present it is once, few, many or a size class.

TRBV4-2,.,.,15,TRBJ2-7,TGTGCCAGCAGCCAAGAGTTCGCTAGCTCCTACGAGCAGTACTTC,CASSQEFASSYEQYF
TRBV10-3,TRBD1,.,14,TRBJ2-1,TGTGCCATCACCGGGACAGGGCCTAACAATGAGCAGTTCTTC,CAITGTGPNNEQFF
TRBV3-1,.,many,11,TRBJ2-3,TGTGCCAGCAGCCAGACAGATACGCAGTATTTT,CASSQTDTQYF
TRBV7-2,.,.,14,TRBJ2-7,TGTGCCAGCAGCTTAATTTCGACGGACTACGAGCAGTACTTC,CASSLISTDYEQYF
TRBV3-1,.,.,12,TRBJ2-5,TGTGCCAGCAGCCACAGGGAAGAGACCCAGTACTTC,CASSHREETQYF
TRBV7-9,.,.,15,TRBJ2-7,TGTGCCAGCAGCCCCCCAAAAGACAGGTCCTACGAGCAGTACTTC,CASSPPKDRSYEQYF
TRBV11-2,TRBD1,.,13,TRBJ2-1,TGTGCCAGCAGCCTGGACAGGGACAATGAGCAGTTCTTC,CASSLDRDNEQFF
TRBV19,.,few,15,TRBJ1-1,TGTGCCAGTAGTATAAGGAGGGGGACGAACACTGAAGCTTTCTTT,CASSIRRGTNTEAFF
TRBV4-1,.,.,14,TRBJ1-1,TGCGCCAGCAGCGAATATCAGAGGAACACTGAAGCTTTCTTT,CASSEYQRNTEAFF
TRBV20-1,TRBD2,.,16,TRBJ2-7,TGCAGTGCTAGACGAACCGGGACTAGTCCCTACTACGAGCAGTACTTC,CSARRTGTSPYYEQYF
TRBV12-3/TRBV12-4,TRBD1,.,16,TRBJ1-1,TGTGCCAGCAGTCGACGACAGGGTGTTACGAACACTGAAGCTTTCTTT,CASSRRQGVTNTEAFF
TRBV15,.,few,16,TRBJ2-7,TGTGCCACCAGCAGAGATGCCGGGACACGGACCTACGAGCAGTACTTC,CATSRDAGTRTYEQYF
TRBV18,TRBD2,.,21,TRBJ2-5,TGTGCCAGCTCACCTAATATGTATCCGGGACTAGCGGGGGAGAACGAAGAGACCCAGTACTTC,CASSPNMYPGLAGENEETQYF
TRBV5-1,TRBD1,few,14,TRBJ1-2,TGCGCCAGCAGCCCTCGGACAGGGAGCTATGGCTACACCTTC,CASSPRTGSYGYTF
TRBV2,TRBD1,many,12,TRBJ1-2,TGTGCCAGCAGTGGGGACAGAAGAGGCTACACCTTC,CASSGDRRGYTF
TRBV21-1,.,few,16,TRBJ1-5,TGTGCCAGCAGCAACCGGGACAGGTATAGCAATCAGCCCCAGCATTTT,CASSNRDRYSNQPQHF
TRBV7-9,.,.,15,TRBJ2-7,TGTGCCAGCAGCTCGACCGGGACATCCACCTACGAGCAGTACTTC,CASSSTGTSTYEQYF
TRBV19,.,.,18,TRBJ2-3,TGTGCCAGTAGTATCCTCCCCGGTAGCGGAGCTAGCACAGATACGCAGTATTTT,CASSILPGSGASTDTQYF
TRBV12-3/TRBV12-4,.,few,14,TRBJ1-1,TGTGCCAGCAGTTCGGACAGTTTGAACACTGAAGCTTTCTTT,CASSSDSLNTEAFF
TRBV5-6,.,few,15,TRBJ2-5,TGTGCCAGCAGCTCCCCCGGGACAATACAAGAGACCCAGTACTTC,CASSSPGTIQETQYF
TRBV4-3,TRBD2,.,17,TRBJ2-3,TGCGCCAGCAGCCAAGATCCCCAGCGGGGGGGCCCTGATACGCAGTATTTT,CASSQDPQRGGPDTQYF
TRBV13,.,few,14,TRBJ2-5,TGTGCCAGCAGCTTATCTGGGATACAAGAGACCCAGTACTTC,CASSLSGIQETQYF
TRBV15,.,many,13,TRBJ1-1,TGTGCCACCAGGACCCGAGGGAACACTGAAGCTTTCTTT,CATRTRGNTEAFF
TRBV20-1,.,few,13,TRBJ1-5,TGCAGTGCATTGTTTAGAAGCAATCAGCCCCAGCATTTT,CSALFRSNQPQHF
TRBV28,.,few,17,TRBJ2-3,TGTGCCAGCCTCAAGGGCAGCCGATTTACTAGCACAGATACGCAGTATTTT,CASLKGSRFTSTDTQYF
TRBV7-8,.,.,15,TRBJ2-3,TGTGCCAGCAGCCTCAGGGGAATTAGCACAGATACGCAGTATTTT,CASSLRGISTDTQYF
TRBV28,.,.,16,TRBJ2-5,TGTGCCAGCAGTTTTGGTTGGGGAGGGGGTCAGGAGACCCAGTACTTC,CASSFGWGGGQETQYF
TRBV6-1,TRBD1,.,15,TRBJ2-2,TGTGCCAGCTTTCGAGGGACAGGGGACCCCGGGGAGCTGTTTTTT,CASFRGTGDPGELFF
TRBV7-9,.,few,12,TRBJ2-1,TGTGCCAGCAGCTCCACGGAGGGGGAGCAGTTCTTC,CASSSTEGEQFF
TRBV5-1,.,many,12,TRBJ2-3,TGTGCCAGCAGTACTAGCACAGATACGCAGTATTTT,CASSTSTDTQYF
TRBV12-3/TRBV12-4,TRBD2,.,17,TRBJ2-1,TGTGCCAGCAGGCCTGGGACTAGCGGGAGCGGGGTCCATGAGCAGTTCTTC,CASRPGTSGSGVHEQFF
TRBV27,TRBD1,.,16,TRBJ2-1,TGTGCCAGCAGTTTATCGGGCCCCTACAGGGGTAATGAGCAGTTCTTC,CASSLSGPYRGNEQFF
TRBV5-8,.,.,9,TRBJ2-7,TGTGCCAGCAGCCTACCGCAGTACTTC,CASSLPQYF
TRBV12-3/TRBV12-4,.,many,15,TRBJ2-3,TGTGCCAGCACCTCGCTGCGGGCCCGCACAGATACGCAGTATTTT,CASTSLRARTDTQYF
TRBV10-3,.,.,14,TRBJ2-7,TGTGCCATCAGTGATACGGGGGCGACCTACGAGCAGTACTTC,CAISDTGATYEQYF
TRBV20-1,.,many,12,TRBJ1-5,TGCAGTGCTAGGCGGTCAGATCAGCCCCAGCATTTT,CSARRSDQPQHF
TRBV7-9,TRBD1,many,20,TRBJ1-5,TGTGCCAGCAGCTTATATCGAGGGGACAGGGGGCTCCGCTACAATCAGCCCCAGCATTTT,CASSLYRGDRGLRYNQPQHF
TRBV2,.,.,15,TRBJ2-3,TGTGCCAGCAGTGAAGATCGGACTCGAGGTGATACGCAGTATTTT,CASSEDRTRGDTQYF
TRBV6-4,TRBD2,medium-sized,15,TRBJ2-1,TGTGCCAGCAGTGGGACTAGCGGGGGGGCCAATGAGCAGTTCTTC,CASSGTSGGANEQFF
TRBV5-1,.,many,14,TRBJ1-4,TGCGCCAGCAGCTTGGGGCAGTCTGGTGAAAAACTGTTTTTT,CASSLGQSGEKLFF
TRBV6-9,TRBD1,many,15,TRBJ1-5,TGTGCCAGCCCTAGATGGACAGGGGAAGATCAGCCCCAGCATTTT,CASPRWTGEDQPQHF
TRBV20-1,TRBD1,many,14,TRBJ1-5,TGCAGTGCTAGAAGGGCAGGGGGCCTTCAGCCCCAGCATTTT,CSARRAGGLQPQHF
TRBV7-4,.,.,15,TRBJ1-1,TGTGCCAGCAGCCCATCCACAGGGAGGGACACTGAAGCTTTCTTT,CASSPSTGRDTEAFF
TRBV7-9,.,.,12,TRBJ1-2,TGTGCCAGCAGCTTACGGCTTTTGGGCTACACCTTC,CASSLRLLGYTF
TRBV2,.,once,12,TRBJ2-1,TGTGCCAGCAGTCAGCGGTGGGATGAGCAGTTCTTC,CASSQRWDEQFF